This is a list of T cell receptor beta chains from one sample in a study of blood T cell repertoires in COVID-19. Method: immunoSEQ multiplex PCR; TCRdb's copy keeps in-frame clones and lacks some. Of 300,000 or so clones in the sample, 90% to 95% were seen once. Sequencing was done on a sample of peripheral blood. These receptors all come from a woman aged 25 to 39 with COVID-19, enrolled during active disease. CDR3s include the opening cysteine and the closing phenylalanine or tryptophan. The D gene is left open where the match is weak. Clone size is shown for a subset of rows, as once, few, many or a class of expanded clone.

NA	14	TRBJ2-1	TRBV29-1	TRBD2	TGCAGCGTCACTTCTAGCGGGAGAAGGGTTGAGCAGTTCTTC	CSVTSSGRRVEQFF
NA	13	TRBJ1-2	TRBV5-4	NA	TGTGCCAGCAGCCCACCCAGCGGGGGTGGCTACACCTTC	CASSPPSGGGYTF
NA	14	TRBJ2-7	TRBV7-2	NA	TGTGCCAGCAGCTCCCCCCGCAGTTCCTACGAGCAGTACTTC	CASSSPRSSYEQYF
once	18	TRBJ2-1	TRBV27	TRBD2	TGTGCCAGCAGTTTAATTCTAGCGGGAGGGCCCTCCTACAATGAGCAGTTCTTC	CASSLILAGGPSYNEQFF
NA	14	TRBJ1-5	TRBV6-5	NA	TGTGCCAGCAGAGTAATTACAGGTTATCAGCCCCAGCATTTT	CASRVITGYQPQHF
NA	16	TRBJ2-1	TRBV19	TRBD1	TGTGCCAGTACTTCTCAGGACAGGGGGTCCTACAATGAGCAGTTCTTC	CASTSQDRGSYNEQFF
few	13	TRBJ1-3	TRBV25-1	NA	TGTGCCAGCAGTCGGACAACCCGAAACACCATATATTTT	CASSRTTRNTIYF
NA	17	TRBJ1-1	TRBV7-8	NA	TGTGCCAGCAGCTTGAACAGGGTCGGAGGTAGATACACTGAAGCTTTCTTT	CASSLNRVGGRYTEAFF
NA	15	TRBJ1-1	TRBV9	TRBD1	TGTGCCAGCAGCACCCCACAGGGGGAGAACACTGAAGCTTTCTTT	CASSTPQGENTEAFF
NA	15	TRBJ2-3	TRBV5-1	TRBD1	TGCGCCAGCAGCTTGGCGACAGGGGACGCAGATACGCAGTATTTT	CASSLATGDADTQYF
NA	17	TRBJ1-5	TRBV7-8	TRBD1	TGTGCCAGCAGCTTACCCGCCAGGGGGACTAGCAATCAGCCCCAGCATTTT	CASSLPARGTSNQPQHF
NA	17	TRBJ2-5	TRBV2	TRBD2	TGTGCCAGCAGTGCCGGACTAGCGGGAGCCCGGAAAGAGACCCAGTACTTC	CASSAGLAGARKETQYF
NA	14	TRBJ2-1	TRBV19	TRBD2	TGTGCCAGTATGAGCGTAGCGGGTGGCAATGAGCAGTTCTTC	CASMSVAGGNEQFF
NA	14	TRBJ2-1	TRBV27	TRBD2	TGTGCCAGCGTTCAAACTAGCGGGAGCCCTGAGCAGTTCTTC	CASVQTSGSPEQFF
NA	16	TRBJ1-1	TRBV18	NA	TGTGCCAGCTCACCAATAACTCAGGTACAAAGTACTGAAGCTTTCTTT	CASSPITQVQSTEAFF
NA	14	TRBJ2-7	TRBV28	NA	TGTGCCACCGAGCAAGGGAGGTTACCCTACGAGCAGTACTTC	CATEQGRLPYEQYF
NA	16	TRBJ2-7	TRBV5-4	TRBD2	TGTGCCAGCAGCTTGGGGGCTAGCGGGAATCCCGGCGAGCAGTACTTC	CASSLGASGNPGEQYF
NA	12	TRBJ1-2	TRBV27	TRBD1	TGTGCCAGCAGTGCGACAGGGGCTGGCTACACCTTC	CASSATGAGYTF
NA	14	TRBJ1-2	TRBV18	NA	TGTGCCAGCTCAGCCCTTTTAGAGTCCTATGGCTACACCTTC	CASSALLESYGYTF
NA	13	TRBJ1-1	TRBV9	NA	TGTGCCAGCAGCGTAGGGACAAACACTGAAGCTTTCTTT	CASSVGTNTEAFF
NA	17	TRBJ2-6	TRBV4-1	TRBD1	TGCGCCAGCACCCAAGGGACAGGGAGCTCTGGGGCCAACGTCCTGACTTTC	CASTQGTGSSGANVLTF
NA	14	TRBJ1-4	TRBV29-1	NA	TGCAGCGTTGAGTTGGGTGGGGAGAATGAAAAACTGTTTTTT	CSVELGGENEKLFF
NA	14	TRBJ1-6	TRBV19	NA	TGTGCCAGTAGACTCAGGGAGGGAGGATCACCCCTCCACTTT	CASRLREGGSPLHF
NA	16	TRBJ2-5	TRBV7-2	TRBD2	TGTGCCAGCAGCTTAATAGCGGGAGGGCCGAGAGAGACCCAGTACTTC	CASSLIAGGPRETQYF
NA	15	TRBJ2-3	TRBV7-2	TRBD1	TGTGCCAGCAGCTTAGTTTGGCAGGGGGCAGATACGCAGTATTTT	CASSLVWQGADTQYF